The rows below give T cell receptor beta chains drawn from one sample of a study of early T cells in non-severe SARS-CoV-2 infection. TCRdb itself ran the 5' RACE reads through MiXCR, one entry per CDR3 protein. The repertoire holds 75,000 to 100,000 distinct CDR3 sequences, with approximately 16% as singletons. Source material: whole blood. These receptors came from an adult who was a healthcare worker with PCR-confirmed SARS-CoV-2 infection or an uninfected control (not recorded which). The CDR3 runs from the conserved cysteine through the conserved F or W. D genes are given only for firm matches. Expanded clones are given a class, and other clones once, few, many or no size at all.

J: TRBJ1-5
size: -
V: TRBV6-6
length: 12
D: -
CDR3: CASTDWTQPQHF
DNA: TGTGCCAGTACAGATTGGACTCAGCCCCAGCATTTT

J: TRBJ2-7
size: -
V: TRBV27
length: 10
D: -
CDR3: CASRCQEQYF
DNA: TGTGCCAGCAGATGTCAGGAGCAGTACTTC

J: TRBJ1-1
size: few
V: TRBV6-6
length: 16
D: -
CDR3: CASSYSSPVTNTEAFF
DNA: TGTGCCAGCAGTTACTCGAGTCCAGTAACGAACACTGAAGCTTTCTTT

J: TRBJ1-1
size: -
V: TRBV29-1
length: 12
D: -
CDR3: CSVGTWYTEAFF
DNA: TGCAGCGTCGGGACTTGGTACACTGAAGCTTTCTTT

J: TRBJ2-7
size: -
V: TRBV13
length: 14
D: -
CDR3: CASSFRVRGDEQYF
DNA: TGTGCCAGCAGCTTTAGAGTGAGAGGTGACGAGCAGTACTTC

J: TRBJ2-2
size: many
V: TRBV7-9
length: 12
D: -
CDR3: CASSLVPEELFF
DNA: TGTGCCAGCAGCTTAGTCCCCGAGGAGCTGTTTTTT

J: TRBJ1-2
size: few
V: TRBV3-1
length: 11
D: -
CDR3: CASSRADGYTF
DNA: TGTGCCAGCTCTAGGGCCGATGGCTACACCTTC

J: TRBJ2-7
size: few
V: TRBV12-5
length: 16
D: -
CDR3: CASGLVTRERTYEQYF
DNA: TGTGCTAGTGGTTTGGTAACTCGGGAGAGGACCTACGAGCAGTACTTC

J: TRBJ1-1
size: -
V: TRBV7-2
length: 13
D: -
CDR3: CASSLETATEAFF
DNA: TGTGCCAGCAGCCTGGAGACGGCCACTGAAGCTTTCTTT

J: TRBJ2-2
size: few
V: TRBV5-4
length: 16
D: -
CDR3: CASSLRTRANTGELFF
DNA: TGTGCCAGCAGCCTCCGGACACGCGCGAACACCGGGGAGCTGTTTTTT

J: TRBJ2-1
size: -
V: TRBV6-5
length: 17
D: TRBD2
CDR3: CASSYSTSGQIYNEQFF
DNA: TGTGCCAGCAGTTACTCAACTAGCGGGCAAATTTACAATGAGCAGTTCTTC

J: TRBJ2-7
size: -
V: TRBV18
length: 15
D: TRBD1
CDR3: CASSPTTGRSYEQYF
DNA: TGTGCCAGCTCACCGACGACAGGGCGCTCCTACGAGCAGTACTTC

J: TRBJ2-3
size: many
V: TRBV27
length: 15
D: TRBD2
CDR3: CASSPGLAGADTQYF
DNA: TGTGCCAGCAGTCCTGGACTAGCCGGGGCAGATACGCAGTATTTT

J: TRBJ1-1
size: few
V: TRBV12-5
length: 13
D: TRBD1
CDR3: CASGLGGRTEAFF
DNA: TGTGCTAGTGGTTTAGGGGGCCGGACTGAAGCTTTCTTT

J: TRBJ2-7
size: -
V: TRBV7-2
length: 12
D: -
CDR3: CASSFGAYEQYF
DNA: TGTGCCAGCAGCTTTGGAGCGTACGAGCAGTACTTC

J: TRBJ1-1
size: -
V: TRBV18
length: 15
D: TRBD1
CDR3: CASSLDRGVDTEAFF
DNA: TGTGCCAGCTCACTCGACAGGGGGGTGGATACTGAAGCTTTCTTT

J: TRBJ1-6
size: few
V: TRBV9
length: 15
D: TRBD1
CDR3: CASSTLQGAGSPLHF
DNA: TGTGCCAGCAGCACCTTACAGGGGGCGGGTTCACCCCTCCACTTT

J: TRBJ2-1
size: few
V: TRBV9
length: 14
D: TRBD2
CDR3: CASSVATVAGEQFF
DNA: TGTGCCAGCAGCGTAGCTACGGTAGCGGGTGAGCAGTTCTTC

J: TRBJ1-3
size: -
V: TRBV6-6
length: 16
D: -
CDR3: CASQGAGPSGGNTIYF
DNA: TGTGCCAGCCAAGGCGCGGGACCCTCGGGCGGAAACACCATATATTTT

J: TRBJ2-2
size: many
V: TRBV12-3/TRBV12-4
length: 15
D: -
CDR3: CASCRGAGRTGELFF
DNA: TGTGCCAGCTGTCGGGGGGCAGGACGCACCGGGGAGCTGTTTTTT

J: TRBJ2-2
size: few
V: TRBV7-9
length: 14
D: -
CDR3: CASSRDAQAGELFF
DNA: TGTGCCAGCAGCCGGGACGCCCAGGCCGGGGAGCTGTTTTTT

J: TRBJ1-1
size: few
V: TRBV6-6
length: 14
D: -
CDR3: CASSDYRPGTEAFF
DNA: TGTGCCAGCAGTGACTACAGGCCAGGGACTGAAGCTTTCTTT

J: TRBJ2-3
size: few
V: TRBV11-2
length: 15
D: TRBD1
CDR3: CASSPTGQGADTQYF
DNA: TGTGCCAGCAGCCCCACGGGACAGGGAGCAGATACGCAGTATTTT

J: TRBJ1-1
size: -
V: TRBV7-9
length: 16
D: -
CDR3: CASSLANQGWSSEAFF
DNA: TGTGCCAGCAGCTTAGCTAATCAGGGGTGGTCGTCTGAAGCTTTCTTT

J: TRBJ2-2
size: few
V: TRBV20-1
length: 15
D: TRBD1
CDR3: CSAREAGQGAGELFF
DNA: TGCAGTGCTAGAGAGGCGGGACAGGGGGCCGGGGAGCTGTTTTTT

J: TRBJ2-2
size: -
V: TRBV11-2
length: 14
D: -
CDR3: CASSLRQNTGELFF
DNA: TGTGCCAGCAGCTTGAGGCAGAACACCGGGGAGCTGTTTTTT

J: TRBJ2-3
size: -
V: TRBV5-1
length: 14
D: TRBD2
CDR3: CASSFGLEADTQYF
DNA: TGCGCCAGCAGCTTCGGACTAGAGGCAGATACGCAGTATTTT

J: TRBJ1-4
size: many
V: TRBV28
length: 13
D: -
CDR3: CASTTRANEKLFF
DNA: TGTGCCAGCACCACCCGGGCCAATGAAAAACTGTTTTTT

J: TRBJ2-4
size: few
V: TRBV20-1
length: 17
D: TRBD1
CDR3: CSANRGPPMRAKNIQYF
DNA: TGCAGTGCGAACAGGGGGCCCCCGATGAGGGCCAAAAACATTCAGTACTTC

J: TRBJ2-5
size: -
V: TRBV20-1
length: 13
D: -
CDR3: CSARDNSGETQYF
DNA: TGCAGTGCTAGAGATAACAGCGGAGAGACCCAGTACTTC

J: TRBJ2-2
size: -
V: TRBV7-8
length: 15
D: -
CDR3: CATDLKRANTGELFF
DNA: TGTGCCACCGACCTTAAGCGCGCGAACACCGGGGAGCTGTTTTTT

J: TRBJ2-5
size: few
V: TRBV20-1
length: 14
D: -
CDR3: CSASERESGETQYF
DNA: TGCAGTGCTAGTGAACGGGAATCCGGGGAGACCCAGTACTTC

J: TRBJ2-3
size: few
V: TRBV7-9
length: 15
D: -
CDR3: CASSLRRFGADTQYF
DNA: TGTGCCAGCAGCTTACGGAGATTCGGCGCAGATACGCAGTATTTT

J: TRBJ2-5
size: -
V: TRBV28
length: 14
D: -
CDR3: CASSPVGQGETQYF
DNA: TGTGCCAGCAGCCCCGTGGGACAAGGAGAGACCCAGTACTTC

J: TRBJ1-5
size: -
V: TRBV25-1
length: 13
D: -
CDR3: CASSDGRNQPQHF
DNA: TGTGCCAGCAGTGACGGACGCAATCAGCCCCAGCATTTT

J: TRBJ2-5
size: -
V: TRBV11-2
length: 16
D: -
CDR3: CASSPRGPGHQETQYF
DNA: TGTGCCAGCAGCCCCCGAGGGCCGGGACACCAAGAGACCCAGTACTTC

J: TRBJ2-7
size: -
V: TRBV18
length: 19
D: -
CDR3: CASSPPGTAKGGKADEQYF
DNA: TGTGCCAGCTCACCCCCCGGGACTGCGAAGGGCGGAAAGGCCGACGAGCAGTACTTC

J: TRBJ2-5
size: many
V: TRBV10-2
length: 15
D: -
CDR3: CASSEFGTTPVGQYF
DNA: TGCGCCAGCAGTGAGTTTGGAACCACCCCGGTCGGCCAGTACTTC

J: TRBJ2-2
size: few
V: TRBV27
length: 14
D: -
CDR3: CASSQDTYTGELFF
DNA: TGTGCCAGCAGTCAAGACACCTACACCGGGGAGCTGTTTTTT

J: TRBJ1-5
size: few
V: TRBV12-3/TRBV12-4
length: 17
D: TRBD1
CDR3: CARVYGTGALCNQPQHF
DNA: TGTGCCAGAGTATATGGGACAGGGGCCTTATGCAATCAGCCCCAGCATTTT